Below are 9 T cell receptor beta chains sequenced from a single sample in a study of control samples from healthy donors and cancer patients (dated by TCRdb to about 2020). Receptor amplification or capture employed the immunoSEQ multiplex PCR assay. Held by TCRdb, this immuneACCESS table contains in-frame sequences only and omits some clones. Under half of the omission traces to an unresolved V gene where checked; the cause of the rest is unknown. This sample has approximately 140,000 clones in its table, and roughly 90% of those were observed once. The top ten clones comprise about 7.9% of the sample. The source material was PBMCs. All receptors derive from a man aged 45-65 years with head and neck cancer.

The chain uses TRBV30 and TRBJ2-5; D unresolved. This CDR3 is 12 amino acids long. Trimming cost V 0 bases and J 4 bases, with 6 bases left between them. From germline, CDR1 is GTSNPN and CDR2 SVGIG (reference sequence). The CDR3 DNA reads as TGTGCCTGGAGTGTTGGTGGAGAGACCCAGTACTTC. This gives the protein CAWSVGGETQYF. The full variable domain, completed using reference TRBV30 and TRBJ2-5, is SQTIHQWPATLVQPVGSPLSLECTVEGTSNPNLYWYRQAAGRGLQLLFYSVGIGQISSEVPQNLSASRPQDRQFILSSKKLLLSDSGFYLCAWSVGGETQYFGPGTRLLVL.

CDR3 amino acids: CASSPHPGAGSDTQYF. The CDR3 coding sequence is TGCGCCAGCAGCCCCCACCCCGGGGCGGGGAGCGATACGCAGTATTTT. V and J are TRBV4-1 and TRBJ2-3, with a tentative D call TRBD2 (6 bases). V was trimmed by 4 bases and J by 6 bases, leaving 20 bases between them. From germline, CDR1 is MGHRA and CDR2 YSYEKL. The CDR3 is 16 residues long.

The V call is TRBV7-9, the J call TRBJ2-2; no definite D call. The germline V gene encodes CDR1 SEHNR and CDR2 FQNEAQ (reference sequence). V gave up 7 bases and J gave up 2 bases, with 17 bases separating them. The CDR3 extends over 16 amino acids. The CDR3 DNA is TGTGCCAGCATCGGACGTGGGAACCCAAACACCGGGGAGCTGTTTTTT. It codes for CASIGRGNPNTGELFF. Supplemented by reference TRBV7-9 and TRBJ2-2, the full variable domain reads DTGVSQNPRHKITKRGQNVTFRCDPISEHNRLYWYRQTLGQGPEFLTYFQNEAQLEKSRLLSDRFSAERPKGSFSTLEIQRTEQGDSAMYLCASIGRGNPNTGELFFGEGSRLTVL.

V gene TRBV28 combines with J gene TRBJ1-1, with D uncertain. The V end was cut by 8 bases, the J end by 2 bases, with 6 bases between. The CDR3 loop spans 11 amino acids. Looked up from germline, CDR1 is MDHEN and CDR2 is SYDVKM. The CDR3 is CASLANTEAFF. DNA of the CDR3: TGTGCCAGCCTAGCTAACACTGAAGCTTTCTTT.

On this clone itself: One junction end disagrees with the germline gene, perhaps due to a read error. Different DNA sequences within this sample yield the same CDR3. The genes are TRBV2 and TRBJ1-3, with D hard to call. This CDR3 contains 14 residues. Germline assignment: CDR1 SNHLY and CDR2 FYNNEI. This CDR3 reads CASSEVRGMSTIYF. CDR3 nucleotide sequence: TGTGCCAGCAGCGAAGTCAGAGGGATGAGCACCATATATTTT.

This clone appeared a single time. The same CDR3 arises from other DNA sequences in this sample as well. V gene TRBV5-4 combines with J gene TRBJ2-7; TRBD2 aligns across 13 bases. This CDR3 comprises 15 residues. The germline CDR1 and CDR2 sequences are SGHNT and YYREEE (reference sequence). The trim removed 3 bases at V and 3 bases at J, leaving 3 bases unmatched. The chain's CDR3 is CASSSRLAGGYEQYF. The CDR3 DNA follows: TGTGCCAGCAGCTCCAGACTAGCGGGAGGCTACGAGCAGTACTTC.

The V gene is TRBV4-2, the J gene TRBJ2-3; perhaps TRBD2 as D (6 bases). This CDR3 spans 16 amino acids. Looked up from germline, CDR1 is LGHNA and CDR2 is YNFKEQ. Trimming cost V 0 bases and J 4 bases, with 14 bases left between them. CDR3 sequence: CASSQEMAGMPDTQYF. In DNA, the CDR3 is TGTGCCAGCAGCCAAGAAATGGCGGGAATGCCAGATACGCAGTATTTT.

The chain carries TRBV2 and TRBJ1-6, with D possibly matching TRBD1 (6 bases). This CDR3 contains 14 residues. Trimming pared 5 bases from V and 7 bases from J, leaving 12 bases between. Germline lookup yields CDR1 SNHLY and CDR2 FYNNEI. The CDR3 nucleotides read TGTGCCAGCAGTTGGTTGGGGGGCAATTCACCCCTCCACTTT. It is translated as CASSWLGGNSPLHF.

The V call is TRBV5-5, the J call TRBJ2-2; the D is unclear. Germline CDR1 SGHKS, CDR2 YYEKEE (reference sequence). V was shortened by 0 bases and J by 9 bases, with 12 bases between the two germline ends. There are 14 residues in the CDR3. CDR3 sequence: CASSLARVVRELFF. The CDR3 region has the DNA TGTGCCAGCAGCTTGGCCAGAGTGGTCAGGGAGCTGTTTTTT.